What follows is one T cell receptor (beta chain) and its context. CDR3 size: 17 residues. Germline V lookup: CDR1 MGHRA, CDR2 YSYEKL. J was trimmed by 9 bases and V by 0 bases; bases with no gene match: 9. These data are taken from a study of blood T cell repertoires in COVID-19. As originally analysed: It was from reference gene primer amplification that nucleated cell counts were estimated. Sequencing used immunoSEQ multiplex PCR; TCRdb keeps in-frame clones, though not all of them. V and J calls and clone size are given by that table; D and trimming were obtained from the DNA. This sample yields tens of thousands of clones, of which 84% are seen a single time; around a third belongs to the top ten.

The TCR sequence derives from a man between 65 and 85 years old with acute or convalescent COVID-19. The sequenced material came from peripheral blood. The J gene is TRBJ2-1, the V gene TRBV4-1; 12 nucleotides agree with TRBD2. The CDR3 sequence: CASSQDGSGLAGSEQFF. In DNA, the CDR3 is TGCGCCAGCAGCCAAGATGGGTCCGGACTAGCGGGGAGTGAGCAGTTCTTC.